This T cell receptor beta chain was profiled in a study of CD8 T cells in ankylosing spondylitis. The CDR3 sequence is 16 residues long. Germline V gene sequence: CDR1 SGDLS, CDR2 YYNGEE. V was pared by 0 bases and J by 4 bases, with 9 bases of the junction left unmatched. Study-wide points: Disease-associated clones were reportedly significantly overrepresented in matched ankylosing spondylitis synovial fluid.

This clonotype was recorded many times. What it binds is unknown. TCRdb processed the 5' RACE reads anew with MiXCR; each CDR3 protein has one entry. The sample contains about 220,000 distinct CDR3 sequences, about 10% of which appear only once. J is TRBJ1-2 and V is TRBV9; TRBD1 matches 7 bases. This TCR was recovered from a male donor with ankylosing spondylitis or in good health (not recorded which). Sample: blood, either unsorted or a sorted T cell fraction (not recorded which). CDR3 in DNA: TGTGCCAGCAGCGTAGTGCGAAGGGACAGCTTCTATGGCTACACCTTC. Translating gives CASSVVRRDSFYGYTF.